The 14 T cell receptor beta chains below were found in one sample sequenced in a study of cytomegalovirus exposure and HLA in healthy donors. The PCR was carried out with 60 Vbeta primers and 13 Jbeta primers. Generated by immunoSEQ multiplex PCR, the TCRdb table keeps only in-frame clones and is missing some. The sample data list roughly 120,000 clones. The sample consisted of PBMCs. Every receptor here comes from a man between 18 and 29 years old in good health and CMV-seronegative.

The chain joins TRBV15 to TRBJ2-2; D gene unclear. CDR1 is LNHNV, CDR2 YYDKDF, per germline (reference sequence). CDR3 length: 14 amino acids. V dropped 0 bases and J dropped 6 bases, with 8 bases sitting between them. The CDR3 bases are TGTGCCACCAGCAGAGACTCCCTTCCCGGGGAGCTGTTTTTT. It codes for CATSRDSLPGELFF.

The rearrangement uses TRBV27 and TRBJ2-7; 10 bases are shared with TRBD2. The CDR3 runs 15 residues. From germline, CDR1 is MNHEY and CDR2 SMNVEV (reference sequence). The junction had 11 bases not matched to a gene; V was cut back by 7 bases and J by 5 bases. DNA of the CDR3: TGTGCCAGCACTCTTCTAGCGGGGGTTGGTAACGAGCAGTACTTC. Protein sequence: CASTLLAGVGNEQYF.

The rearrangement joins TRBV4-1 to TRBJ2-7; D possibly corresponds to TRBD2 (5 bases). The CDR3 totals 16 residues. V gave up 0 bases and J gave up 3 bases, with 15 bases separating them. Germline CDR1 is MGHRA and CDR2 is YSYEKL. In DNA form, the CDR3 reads TGCGCCAGCAGCCAAGATCGGGGTCTACTCAACTACGAGCAGTACTTC. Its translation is CASSQDRGLLNYEQYF.

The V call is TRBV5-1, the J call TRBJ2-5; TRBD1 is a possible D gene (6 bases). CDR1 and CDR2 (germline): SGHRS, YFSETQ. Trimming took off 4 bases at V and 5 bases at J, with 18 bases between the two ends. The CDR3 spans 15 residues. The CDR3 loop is CASSLTQGAAETQYF. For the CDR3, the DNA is TGCGCCAGCAGCCTCACACAGGGAGCGGCGGAGACCCAGTACTTC.

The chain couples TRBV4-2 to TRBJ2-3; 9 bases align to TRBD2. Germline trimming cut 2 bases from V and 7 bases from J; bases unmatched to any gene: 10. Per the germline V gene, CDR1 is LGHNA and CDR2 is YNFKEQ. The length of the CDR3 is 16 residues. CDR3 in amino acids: CASSQPSGVVGYTQYF. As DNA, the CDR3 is TGTGCCAGCAGCCAACCTAGCGGGGTAGTGGGATATACGCAGTATTTT.

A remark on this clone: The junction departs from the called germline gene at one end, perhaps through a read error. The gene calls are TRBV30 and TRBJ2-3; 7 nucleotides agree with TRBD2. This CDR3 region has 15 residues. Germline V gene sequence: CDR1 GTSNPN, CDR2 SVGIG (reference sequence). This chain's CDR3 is CAGSVASGHTDTQYF. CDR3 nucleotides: TGTGCCGGGAGTGTGGCTAGCGGACACACAGATACGCAGTATTTT.

The CDR3 is CASSYVQGAFYEQYF. CDR3 in DNA: TGTGCCAGCAGTTACGTACAGGGGGCGTTCTACGAGCAGTACTTC. This rearrangement joins TRBV6-5 to TRBJ2-7, with TRBD1 identical over 9 bases. The CDR3 is made up of 15 amino acids. CDR1 and CDR2 from the germline V gene are MNHEY and SVGAGI. V gave up 2 bases and J gave up 3 bases; unmatched junction bases: 5.

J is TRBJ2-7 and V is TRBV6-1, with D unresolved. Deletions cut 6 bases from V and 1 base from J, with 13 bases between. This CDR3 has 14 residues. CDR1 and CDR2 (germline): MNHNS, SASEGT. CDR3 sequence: CASRGFTDSYEQYF. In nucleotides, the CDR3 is TGTGCCAGCAGAGGATTTACAGATTCCTACGAGCAGTACTTC.

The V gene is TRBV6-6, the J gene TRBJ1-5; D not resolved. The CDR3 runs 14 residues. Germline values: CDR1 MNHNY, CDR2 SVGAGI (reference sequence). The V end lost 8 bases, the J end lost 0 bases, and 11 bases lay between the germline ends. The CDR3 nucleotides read TGTGCCAGCGGCCCTCATTATAGCAATCAGCCCCAGCATTTT. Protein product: CASGPHYSNQPQHF.

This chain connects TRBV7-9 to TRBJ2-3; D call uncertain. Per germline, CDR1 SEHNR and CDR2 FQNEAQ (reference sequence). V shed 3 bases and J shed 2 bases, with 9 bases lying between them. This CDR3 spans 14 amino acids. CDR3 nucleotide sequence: TGTGCCAGCAGCTTTGGTCGGTTCACAGATACGCAGTATTTT. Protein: CASSFGRFTDTQYF.

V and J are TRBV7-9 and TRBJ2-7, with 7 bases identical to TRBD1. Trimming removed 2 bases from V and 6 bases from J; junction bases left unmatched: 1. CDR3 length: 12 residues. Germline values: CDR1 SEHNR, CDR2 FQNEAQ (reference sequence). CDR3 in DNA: TGTGCCAGCAGCTTAACAGGGGCCGAGCAGTACTTC. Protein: CASSLTGAEQYF.

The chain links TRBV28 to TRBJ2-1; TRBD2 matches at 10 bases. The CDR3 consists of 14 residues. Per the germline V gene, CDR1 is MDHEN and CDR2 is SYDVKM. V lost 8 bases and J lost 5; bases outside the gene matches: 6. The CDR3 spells CASQRLAGDNEQFF. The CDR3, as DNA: TGTGCCAGCCAAAGGCTAGCGGGAGACAATGAGCAGTTCTTC.

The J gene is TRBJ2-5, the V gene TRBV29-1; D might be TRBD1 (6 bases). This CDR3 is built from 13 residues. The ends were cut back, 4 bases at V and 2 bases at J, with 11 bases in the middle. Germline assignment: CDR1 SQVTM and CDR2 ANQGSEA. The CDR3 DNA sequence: TGCAGCGTTGGGGGGCAGAGACAAGAGACCCAGTACTTC. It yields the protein CSVGGQRQETQYF. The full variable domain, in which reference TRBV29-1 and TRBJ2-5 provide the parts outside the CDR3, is SAVISQKPSRDICQRGTSLTIQCQVDSQVTMMFWYRQQPGQSLTLIATANQGSEATYESGFVIDKFPISRPNLTFSTLTVSNMSPEDSSIYLCSVGGQRQETQYFGPGTRLLVL.

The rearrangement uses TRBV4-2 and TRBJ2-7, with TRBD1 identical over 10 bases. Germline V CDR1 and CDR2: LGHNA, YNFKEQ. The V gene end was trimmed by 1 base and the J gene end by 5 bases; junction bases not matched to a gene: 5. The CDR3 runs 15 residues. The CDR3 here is CASSQVGDRGHEQYF. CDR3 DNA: TGTGCCAGCAGCCAAGTTGGGGACAGGGGCCACGAGCAGTACTTC.